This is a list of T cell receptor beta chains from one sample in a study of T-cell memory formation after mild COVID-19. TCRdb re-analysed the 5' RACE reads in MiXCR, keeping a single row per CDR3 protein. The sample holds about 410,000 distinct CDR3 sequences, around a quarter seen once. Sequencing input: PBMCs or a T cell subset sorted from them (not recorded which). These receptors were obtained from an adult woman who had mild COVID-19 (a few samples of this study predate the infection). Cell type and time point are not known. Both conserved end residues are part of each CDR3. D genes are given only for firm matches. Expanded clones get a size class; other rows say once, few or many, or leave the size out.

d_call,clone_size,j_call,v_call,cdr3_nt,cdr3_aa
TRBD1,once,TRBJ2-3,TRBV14,TGTGCCAGCAGCCAATATTTCGGGACAGGGATCACAGATACGCAGTATTTT,CASSQYFGTGITDTQYF
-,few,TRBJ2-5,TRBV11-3,TGTGCCAGCAGCTTACGCGGGACTCAACCCGGGGAGACCCAGTACTTC,CASSLRGTQPGETQYF
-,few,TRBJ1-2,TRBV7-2,TGTGCCAGCAGCGCGAGACAGGAACCTACATCGGGCTACACCTTC,CASSARQEPTSGYTF
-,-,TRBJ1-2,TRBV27,TGTGCCAGCACCTCACGACAGGACCCCTATGGCTACACCTTC,CASTSRQDPYGYTF
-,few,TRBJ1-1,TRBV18,TGTGCCAGCTCACCGGACCGGGACATGAACACTGAAGCTTTCTTT,CASSPDRDMNTEAFF
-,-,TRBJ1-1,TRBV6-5,TGTGCCAGCAGTTCACGGGGGGCCCCTGAAGCTTTCTTT,CASSSRGAPEAFF
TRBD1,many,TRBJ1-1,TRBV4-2,TGTGCCAGCAGCCAACCGGACAGGGGTTTCACTGAAGCTTTCTTT,CASSQPDRGFTEAFF
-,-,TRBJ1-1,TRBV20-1,TGCAGTGCTAGATCCCAGGGCCCGAACACTGAAGCTTTCTTT,CSARSQGPNTEAFF
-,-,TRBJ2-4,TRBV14,TGTGCCAGCAGCCAAACGACGACGGTAGCCAAAAACATTCAGTACTTC,CASSQTTTVAKNIQYF
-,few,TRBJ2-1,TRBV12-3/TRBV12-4,TGTGCCAGCAGTTTTGGAGGGACAAGCTCCTACAATGAGCAGTTCTTC,CASSFGGTSSYNEQFF
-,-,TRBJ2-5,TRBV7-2,TGTGCCAGCAGCTCACCGATGAAAGGGACCCAGTACTTC,CASSSPMKGTQYF
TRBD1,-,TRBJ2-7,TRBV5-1,TGCGCCAGCAGCTCCTTAAACAGGGGGCCCCCCTACGAGCAGTACTTC,CASSSLNRGPPYEQYF
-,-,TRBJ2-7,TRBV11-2,TGTGCCAGCAGCATAACCGGAGGGACAGTAGCCTACGAGCAGTACTTC,CASSITGGTVAYEQYF
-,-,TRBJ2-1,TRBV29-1,TGCAGCGTTGTGTCGAACGGCGGAAATGAGCAGTTCTTC,CSVVSNGGNEQFF
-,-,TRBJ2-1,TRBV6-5,TGTGCCAGCAGTTACCAGGGAGGTGAGCAGTTCTTC,CASSYQGGEQFF
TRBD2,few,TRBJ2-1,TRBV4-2,TGTGCCAGCAGCCAAGACGGCGGGAGGGACTCCTACAATGAGCAGTTCTTC,CASSQDGGRDSYNEQFF
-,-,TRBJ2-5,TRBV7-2,TGTGCCAGCAGCCGACGTATCACGGCAGAGACCCAGTACTTC,CASSRRITAETQYF
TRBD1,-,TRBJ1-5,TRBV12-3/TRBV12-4,TGTGCCAGCAGTACAGGGGTCTCGCAGCCCCAGCATTTT,CASSTGVSQPQHF
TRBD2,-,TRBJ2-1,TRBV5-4,TGTGCCAGCAGCCCAACTAGCGGGAGGCTCAATGAGCAGTTCTTC,CASSPTSGRLNEQFF
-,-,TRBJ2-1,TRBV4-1,TGCGCCAGCAGCCAAGGAGGGGTTCGCAGGGCATACAATGAGCAGTTCTTC,CASSQGGVRRAYNEQFF
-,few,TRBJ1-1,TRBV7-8,TGTGCCAGCAGCTTTTCCGGGGGAAGGACTGAAGCTTTCTTT,CASSFSGGRTEAFF
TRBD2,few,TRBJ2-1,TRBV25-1,TGTGCCAGCAGTGTAGGACTAGCGGGTAACAATGAGCAGTTCTTC,CASSVGLAGNNEQFF
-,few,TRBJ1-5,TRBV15,TGTGCCACCAGCAGAGAGTGGGACGGCAATCAGCCCCAGCATTTT,CATSREWDGNQPQHF
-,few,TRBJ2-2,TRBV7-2,TGTGCCAGCACCGAAGGTTCCGGGGAGCTGTTTTTT,CASTEGSGELFF
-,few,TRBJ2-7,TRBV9,TGTGCCAGCAGCGTAGTCCCAGGGGATCAGGAGCAGTACTTC,CASSVVPGDQEQYF
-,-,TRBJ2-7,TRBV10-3,TGTGCCATCAGTGAGAAAGGCAGTCACTCCTACGAGCAGTACTTC,CAISEKGSHSYEQYF
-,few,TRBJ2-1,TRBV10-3,TGTGCCATCAGTGAGTCGGCTAGGCCTAATGAGCAGTTCTTC,CAISESARPNEQFF
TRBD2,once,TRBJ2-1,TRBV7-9,TGTGCCAGCAGGTTAATGGGGACTAGCGATTTCGATGAGCAGTTCTTC,CASRLMGTSDFDEQFF
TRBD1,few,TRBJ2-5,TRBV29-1,TGCAGCGTTGTACAGGGGAAGTTTAGGGCCCAAGAGACCCAGTACTTC,CSVVQGKFRAQETQYF
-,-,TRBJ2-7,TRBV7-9,TGTGCCAGCAGCCCCCCCGGGGCAAGTGAGCAGTACTTC,CASSPPGASEQYF
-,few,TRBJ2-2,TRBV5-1,TGCGCCAGCAGCGGCGAGCCGCCTGCGGTTCCCGGGGAGCTGTTTTTT,CASSGEPPAVPGELFF
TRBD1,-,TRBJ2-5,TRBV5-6,TGTGCCAGCAGCCCCGGGACAGGGATTGGAGGAGAGACCCAGTACTTC,CASSPGTGIGGETQYF
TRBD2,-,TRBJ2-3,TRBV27,TGTGCCAGCAGTTCGACTAGCGGGGGGGCCCAGTTT,CASSSTSGGAQF
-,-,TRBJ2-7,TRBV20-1,TGCAGTGCTAGATATACCGGCGGGGGCCCCTACGAGCAGTACTTC,CSARYTGGGPYEQYF
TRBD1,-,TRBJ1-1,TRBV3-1,TGTGCCAGCAGTCAGGACAGGGGTGGAACTGAAGCTTTCTTT,CASSQDRGGTEAFF
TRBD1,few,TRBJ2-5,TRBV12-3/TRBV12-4,TGTGCCAGCAGTCCGCCCGGGACAGGGGGCTCTGGAGAGACCCAGTACTTC,CASSPPGTGGSGETQYF
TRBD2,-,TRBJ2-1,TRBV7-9,TGTGCCAGCAGTCATCCGACTAGCGGGTCCACTGCCAGCTCCTACAATGAGCAGTTCTTC,CASSHPTSGSTASSYNEQFF
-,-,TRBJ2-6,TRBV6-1,TGTGCCAGCAGTGGAGGGACCGCCTCTGGGGCCAACGTCCTGACTTTC,CASSGGTASGANVLTF
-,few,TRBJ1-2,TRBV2,TGTGCCAGCAGTGATGACAATAAAGTTGGCTACACCTTC,CASSDDNKVGYTF
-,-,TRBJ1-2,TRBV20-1,TGCAGTGCCCCTCGGGGACCTGGACTTTATGGCTACACCTTC,CSAPRGPGLYGYTF
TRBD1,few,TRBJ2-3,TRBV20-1,TGCAGTGCTAGAGATGCAGGGGGCACCACAGATACGCAGTATTTT,CSARDAGGTTDTQYF
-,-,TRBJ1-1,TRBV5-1,TGCGCCAGCGCGGGACCGGGAGGGACTGAAGCTTTCTTT,CASAGPGGTEAFF
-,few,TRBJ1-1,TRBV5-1,TGCGCCAGCAGCTTGTCGTCCCCCATGGGCACTGAAGCTTTCTTT,CASSLSSPMGTEAFF
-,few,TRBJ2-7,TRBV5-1,TGCGCCAGCAGCGTGGGACCGCCTCCCTCCTACGAGCAGTACTTC,CASSVGPPPSYEQYF
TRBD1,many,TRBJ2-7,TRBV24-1,TGTGCCACCAGTGAGACAGGGGCCTACGAGCAGTACTTC,CATSETGAYEQYF